The 21 T cell receptor beta chains listed next were all sequenced from one sample in a study of cytomegalovirus exposure and HLA in healthy donors. With 60 Vbeta and 13 Jbeta primers, the PCR was carried out. Profiled with immunoSEQ multiplex PCR; TCRdb holds only in-frame clones, not every one. The sample has about 140,000 clones, 60% to 85% seen once. Source material: PBMCs. These receptors were collected from a male donor in good health and CMV-seropositive.

The rearrangement links TRBV7-6 to TRBJ2-1; weak D call: TRBD1 (5 bases). This CDR3 spans 14 amino acids. Germline CDR1 reads SGHVS; CDR2 reads FNYEAQ. The V end lost 5 bases, the J end lost 6 bases, and 14 bases lay between the germline ends. The CDR3 here is CASSDRGIVNEQFF. The CDR3 DNA reads as TGTGCCAGCAGCGATAGGGGTATAGTCAATGAGCAGTTCTTC.

This chain connects TRBV9 to TRBJ1-5; 7 nucleotides line up with TRBD1. CDR1 is SGDLS, CDR2 YYNGEE, per germline. This CDR3 has 17 amino acids. V dropped 3 bases and J dropped 0; count of bases not matched to a gene: 9. CDR3 in DNA: TGTGCCAGCAGCGAAGGGGACAGACCATATAGCAATCAGCCCCAGCATTTT. Translation: CASSEGDRPYSNQPQHF. The variable domain in full, with the rest retrieved from reference TRBV9 and TRBJ1-5, is DSGVTQTPKHLITATGQRVTLRCSPRSGDLSVYWYQQSLDQGLQFLIQYYNGEERAKGNILERFSAQQFPDLHSELNLSSLELGDSALYFCASSEGDRPYSNQPQHFGDGTRLSIL.

This chain links TRBV23-1 with TRBJ2-5, with D perhaps matching TRBD1 (6 bases). TRBV23-1 is treated as an ORF (open reading frame) with a function not yet certain. The CDR3 extends over 17 amino acids. Between the trimmed V and J ends, which lost 4 bases and 0 bases, there was a span of 18 bases. The CDR3 bases are TGCGCCAGCAGTCCGTCCACAGGGAAGCCCCACCAAGAGACCCAGTACTTC. It translates to CASSPSTGKPHQETQYF.

CDR3 bases: TGTGCCAGCAGCATACGAACTAGCGACTCGGAGACCCAGTACTTC. This codes for CASSIRTSDSETQYF. The chain combines TRBV13 with TRBJ2-5; 7 bases line up with TRBD2. CDR1 and CDR2 from the germline V gene are PRHDT and FYEKMQ (reference sequence). Trimming cost V 5 bases and J 5 bases; bases outside gene matches: 11. The CDR3 runs 15 residues.

The chain links TRBV19 to TRBJ1-1, with 8 bases identical to TRBD1. This CDR3 comprises 18 residues. Germline assignment: CDR1 LNHDA and CDR2 SQIVND (reference sequence). V was clipped by 1 base and J by 3 bases; unmatched bases: 13. The CDR3 here is CASSIGLDRASLDTEAFF. The CDR3 DNA sequence: TGTGCCAGTAGTATAGGATTGGACAGGGCCAGTTTGGACACTGAAGCTTTCTTT. The full variable domain, rest sourced from reference TRBV19 and TRBJ1-1, is DGGITQSPKYLFRKEGQNVTLSCEQNLNHDAMYWYRQDPGQGLRLIYYSQIVNDFQKGDIAEGYSVSREKKESFPLTVTSAQKNPTAFYLCASSIGLDRASLDTEAFFGQGTRLTVV.

The chain combines TRBV5-6 with TRBJ2-2, with 7 bases matching TRBD2. The junction had 9 bases not matched to a gene; V was cut back by 2 bases and J by 5 bases. The CDR3 loop spans 16 amino acids. Germline CDR1 reads SGHDT; CDR2 reads YYEEEE. The CDR3 region has the DNA TGTGCCAGCAGCTTTTTATCCTTCGGGGGGACCGGGGAGCTGTTTTTT. Encoded protein: CASSFLSFGGTGELFF.

The V call is TRBV4-1, the J call TRBJ2-7; 8 bases line up with TRBD2. V trimming: 0 bases; J trimming: 4 bases; junction bases outside the gene matches: 8. CDR3 size: 16 residues. The V gene's germline CDR1 is MGHRA and CDR2 YSYEKL. The CDR3 DNA follows: TGCGCCAGCAGCCAAGAGGAGCGGGAGATCTTATACGAGCAGTACTTC. Residues: CASSQEEREILYEQYF.

This clone was counted only a few times. CDR3 sequence reads: CAWTWTSGRGTDTQYF. As DNA, the CDR3 is TGTGCCTGGACCTGGACTAGCGGGAGAGGCACAGATACGCAGTATTTT. V is TRBV30 and J is TRBJ2-3; 13 bases are shared with TRBD2. The V gene's germline CDR1 is GTSNPN and CDR2 SVGIG (reference sequence). The V segment lost 4 bases and the J segment 1 base; nucleotides outside the gene matches: 5. This CDR3 contains 16 residues.

The V gene is TRBV7-3, the J gene TRBJ2-2; D possibly corresponds to TRBD1 (5 bases). Germline V gene lookup returns CDR1 SGHTA and CDR2 FQGTGA. V gave up 2 bases and J gave up 4 bases, with 14 bases separating them. The CDR3 covers 16 residues. CDR3 loop: CASSLEGALGTGELFF. In DNA, the CDR3 is TGTGCCAGCAGCTTAGAAGGGGCGTTGGGCACCGGGGAGCTGTTTTTT.

The chain has TRBV5-1 and TRBJ1-4; the match to TRBD1 covers 9 bases. CDR1 and CDR2 (germline): SGHRS, YFSETQ. The V gene end was trimmed by 4 bases and the J gene end by 6 bases; junction bases not matched to a gene: 4. This CDR3 is built from 14 residues. The CDR3 bases are TGCGCCAGCAGCAGACAGGGGGGGGATGAAAAACTGTTTTTT. Its protein is CASSRQGGDEKLFF.

The chain links TRBV27 to TRBJ1-2; 7 nucleotides align to TRBD1. J was trimmed by 5 bases and V by 4 bases; bases with no gene match: 7. The CDR3 spans 14 residues. Germline V gene sequence: CDR1 MNHEY, CDR2 SMNVEV (reference sequence). The CDR3 region is CASSSTGDGYGYTF. The CDR3 DNA reads as TGTGCCAGCAGTTCTACAGGGGATGGGTATGGCTACACCTTC.

The chain joins TRBV6-5 to TRBJ1-1; 9 nucleotides match TRBD1. The junction had 6 bases not matched to a gene; V was cut back by 5 bases and J by 11 bases. CDR1 and CDR2 (germline): MNHEY, SVGAGI. The CDR3 runs to 12 residues. The CDR3: CASSRRTGAAFF. As DNA, the CDR3 is TGTGCCAGCAGTCGTCGGACAGGGGCGGCTTTCTTT.

This chain connects TRBV21-1 to TRBJ1-1. TRBV21-1 is reported as a pseudogene. The CDR3 runs 15 residues. For the CDR3, the DNA is TGTGCCAGCAGCACCTGGACGGACTTAGGAGCTGAAGCTTTCTTT. Translated, it gives CASSTWTDLGAEAFF.

This clone was counted between two and nine times. J is TRBJ2-5 and V is TRBV7-8, with 10 bases aligning to TRBD2. The V gene end was trimmed by 3 bases and the J gene end by 5 bases; junction bases not matched to a gene: 3. The CDR3 runs 14 residues. CDR1 and CDR2 from the germline V gene are SGHVS and FQNEAQ. The CDR3 bases are TGTGCCAGCAGCTTTACTAGCGGGATCGAGACCCAGTACTTC. Protein: CASSFTSGIETQYF.

About this clone: Mismatch with germline at one junction end may stem from a read error. The chain joins TRBV7-2 to TRBJ1-1; 8 bases match TRBD1. Germline V lookup: CDR1 SGHTA, CDR2 FQGNSA. The CDR3 spans 14 residues. DNA for the CDR3: TGTGCCAGCAGCCTCTGGACAGGGAACACTGGAGCTTTCTTT. Translated: CASSLWTGNTGAFF. Full variable domain (missing parts from reference TRBV7-2 and TRBJ1-1): GAGVSQSPSNKVTEKGKDVELRCDPISGHTALYWYRQSLGQGLEFLIYFQGNSAPDKSGLPSDRFSAERTGGSVSTLTIQRTQQEDSAVYLCASSLWTGNTGAFFGQGTRLTVV.

The CDR3 DNA reads TGTGCCAGCAGCTTAAGTGCAGGGCTCAACTATGGCTACACCTTC. It encodes CASSLSAGLNYGYTF. V and J are TRBV11-2 and TRBJ1-2, with D possibly TRBD1 on 5 matching bases. CDR1 is SGHAT and CDR2 is FQNNGV in the germline V gene. CDR3 length equals 15 residues. V was clipped by 2 bases and J by 2 bases, with 12 bases between them.

V is TRBV6-5 and J is TRBJ2-7; a possible D gene is TRBD1 (5 bases). The CDR3 is made up of 14 amino acids. Trimming took off 4 bases at V and 2 bases at J, with 12 bases between the two ends. From germline, CDR1 is MNHEY and CDR2 SVGAGI. CDR3 nucleotides: TGTGCCAGCAGTTCGACAGATCCCACCTACGAGCAGTACTTC. Its protein product is CASSSTDPTYEQYF.

The chain employs TRBV6-4 and TRBJ2-3; D remains unclear. The V gene lost 0 bases and the J gene lost 0 bases, with 10 bases spanning the gap. The CDR3 consists of 16 residues. Germline values: CDR1 MRHNA, CDR2 SNTAGT. The CDR3 sequence is CASSDSRDSSTDTQYF. CDR3 DNA sequence: TGTGCCAGCAGTGACTCGAGAGATAGCAGCACAGATACGCAGTATTTT.

The V gene is TRBV28, the J gene TRBJ2-4, with D perhaps matching TRBD2 (5 bases). In germline, CDR1 is MDHEN, CDR2 SYDVKM. V shed 1 base and J shed 3 bases, with 10 bases lying between them. The CDR3 has 15 residues. This CDR3 is CASSLSWTFKNIQYF. The CDR3 DNA reads TGTGCCAGCAGTTTATCTTGGACTTTCAAAAACATTCAGTACTTC.

The chain is built from TRBV25-1 and TRBJ2-3; 9 bases are a match to TRBD2. The V gene end was trimmed by 4 bases and the J gene end by 3 bases; junction bases not matched to a gene: 5. This CDR3 is 15 amino acids long. CDR1 MGHDK and CDR2 SYGVNS come from the germline V gene. In DNA form, the CDR3 reads TGTGCCAGCAGTGGGGCTAGCGGGGTGACAGATACGCAGTATTTT. Amino acids: CASSGASGVTDTQYF.

This chain uses TRBV5-4 with TRBJ2-1, with 8 bases lining up with TRBD2. This CDR3 has 16 amino acids. Germline V gene sequence: CDR1 SGHNT, CDR2 YYREEE (reference sequence). The trim removed 3 bases at V and 4 bases at J, leaving 9 bases unmatched. The CDR3 bases are TGTGCCAGCAGCTCGCCGGGCGGGGGGATTTACAATGAGCAGTTCTTC. It is translated as CASSSPGGGIYNEQFF.